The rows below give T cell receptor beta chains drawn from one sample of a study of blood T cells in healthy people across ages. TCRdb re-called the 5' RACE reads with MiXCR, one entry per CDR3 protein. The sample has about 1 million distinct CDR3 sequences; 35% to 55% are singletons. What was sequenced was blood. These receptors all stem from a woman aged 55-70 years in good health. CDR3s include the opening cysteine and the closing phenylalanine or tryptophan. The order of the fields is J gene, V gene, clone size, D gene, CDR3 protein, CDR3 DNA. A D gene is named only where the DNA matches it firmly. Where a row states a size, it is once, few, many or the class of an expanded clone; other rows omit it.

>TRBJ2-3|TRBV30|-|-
CAWDYRDTQYF
TGTGCCTGGGACTATCGAGATACGCAGTATTTT
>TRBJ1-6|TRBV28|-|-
CASSLRHTGSPLHF
TGTGCCAGCAGTTTGCGGCATACCGGTTCACCCCTCCACTTT
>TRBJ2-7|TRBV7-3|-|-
CASSVGGKSYEQYF
TGTGCCAGCAGCGTAGGAGGAAAATCCTACGAGCAGTACTTC
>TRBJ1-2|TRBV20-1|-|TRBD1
CSARPPQGAGGYTF
TGCAGTGCTAGGCCCCCACAGGGGGCGGGTGGCTACACCTTC
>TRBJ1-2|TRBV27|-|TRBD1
CASSPNGTGDRGYTF
TGTGCCAGCAGTCCCAACGGGACAGGGGATAGGGGCTACACCTTC
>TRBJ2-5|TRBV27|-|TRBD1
CAGSPRQGLGTQYF
TGTGCCGGCAGTCCCCGACAGGGTCTGGGGACCCAGTACTTC
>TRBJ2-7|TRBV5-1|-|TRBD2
CASSVGTSGTNEQYF
TGCGCCAGCAGCGTCGGGACTAGCGGGACCAACGAGCAGTACTTC
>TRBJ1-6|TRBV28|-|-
CASRETRGHSPLHF
TGTGCCAGCAGGGAGACCCGAGGGCATTCACCCCTCCACTTT
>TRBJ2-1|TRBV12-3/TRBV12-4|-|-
CASSPTEGSGQFF
TGTGCCAGCAGCCCGACAGAGGGTAGTGGGCAGTTCTTC
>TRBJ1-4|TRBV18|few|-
CASSPPYGKDPTTNEKLFF
TGTGCCAGCTCACCACCGTACGGCAAGGACCCCACAACTAATGAAAAACTGTTTTTT
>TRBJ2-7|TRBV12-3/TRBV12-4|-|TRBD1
CASRGQGNNEQYF
TGTGCCAGCAGGGGACAGGGGAACAATGAGCAGTACTTC
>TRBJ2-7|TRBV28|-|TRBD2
CASSLAGLISYEQYF
TGTGCCAGCAGTTTAGCGGGACTAATATCTTACGAGCAGTACTTC
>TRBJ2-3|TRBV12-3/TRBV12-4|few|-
CASSLGQRDTQYF
TGTGCCAGCAGTTTAGGACAGAGAGATACGCAGTATTTT
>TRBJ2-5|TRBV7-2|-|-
CASSQPQGWTQYF
TGTGCCAGCAGCCAGCCCCAGGGATGGACCCAGTACTTC
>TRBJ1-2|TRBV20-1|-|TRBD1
CSARIGGGGYTF
TGCAGTGCTAGGATAGGGGGCGGTGGCTACACCTTC
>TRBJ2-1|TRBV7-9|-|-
CASRELSVSYNEQFF
TGTGCCAGCAGGGAGCTTTCTGTCTCCTACAATGAGCAGTTCTTC
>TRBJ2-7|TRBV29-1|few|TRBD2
CSVASSGRSSYEQYF
TGCAGCGTTGCTTCTAGCGGGAGGTCCTCCTACGAGCAGTACTTC
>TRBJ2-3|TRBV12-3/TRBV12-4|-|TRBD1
CASSPAGGIPDTQYF
TGTGCCAGCAGCCCGGCAGGGGGCATCCCAGATACGCAGTATTTT
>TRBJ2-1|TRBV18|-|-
CASSPAQGTLYEQFF
TGTGCCAGCTCACCAGCTCAGGGGACACTCTACGAGCAGTTCTTC
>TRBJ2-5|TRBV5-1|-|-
CASSLGLSNRETQYF
TGCGCCAGCAGCTTGGGTCTCTCCAACCGAGAGACCCAGTACTTC
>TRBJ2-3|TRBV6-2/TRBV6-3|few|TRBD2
CASSYSLAGTDTQYF
TGTGCCAGCAGTTACTCTCTAGCGGGAACAGATACGCAGTATTTT
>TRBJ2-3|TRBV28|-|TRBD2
CASSLKTSGRASTDTQYF
TGTGCCAGCAGTTTAAAGACTAGCGGGAGGGCTAGCACAGATACGCAGTATTTT
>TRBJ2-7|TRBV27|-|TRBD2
CASSPGLAGGPFEQYF
TGTGCCAGCAGCCCGGGACTAGCGGGAGGGCCTTTCGAGCAGTACTTC
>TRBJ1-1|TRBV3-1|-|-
CASSPRDKNTEAFF
TGTGCCAGCAGCCCCCGGGACAAGAACACTGAAGCTTTCTTT
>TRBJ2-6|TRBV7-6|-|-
CASSLLGDSSGANVLTF
TGTGCCAGCAGCTTACTGGGAGACAGCTCTGGGGCCAACGTCCTGACTTTC
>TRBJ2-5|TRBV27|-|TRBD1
CASSLSGGGWTQYF
TGTGCCAGCAGTTTATCAGGGGGCGGGTGGACCCAGTACTTC
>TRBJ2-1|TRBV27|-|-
CASSLDSSYNERFF
TGTGCCAGCAGTTTAGACAGTTCCTACAATGAGCGGTTCTTC
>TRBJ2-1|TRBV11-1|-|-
CASSLYATRDEQFF
TGTGCCAGCAGCCTTTACGCCACCCGGGATGAGCAGTTCTTC
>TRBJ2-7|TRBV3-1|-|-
CARSDSYEQYF
TGTGCCCGCAGCGACTCCTACGAGCAGTACTTC
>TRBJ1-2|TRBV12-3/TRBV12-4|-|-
CASSLNRQAYYGYTF
TGTGCCAGCAGTTTAAACCGACAGGCCTACTATGGCTACACCTTC
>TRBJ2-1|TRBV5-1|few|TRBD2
CASSLALAGIYNEQFF
TGCGCCAGCAGCTTGGCCCTAGCGGGTATTTACAATGAGCAGTTCTTC
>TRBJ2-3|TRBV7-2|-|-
CASSLDGSGDTQYF
TGTGCCAGCAGCTTAGACGGGAGCGGCGATACGCAGTATTTT
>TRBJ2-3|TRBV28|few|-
CASSSAGQSTDTQYF
TGTGCCAGCAGTTCTGCAGGCCAGTCCACAGATACGCAGTATTTT
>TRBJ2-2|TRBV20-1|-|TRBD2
CSARGGTGELFF
TGCAGTGCTAGGGGGGGGACCGGGGAGCTGTTTTTT
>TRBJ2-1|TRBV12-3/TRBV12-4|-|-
CASSLGAGRPNEQFF
TGTGCCAGCAGTTTGGGGGCAGGGCGCCCCAATGAGCAGTTCTTC
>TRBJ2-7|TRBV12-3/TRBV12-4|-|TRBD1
CASSLGLDRGSYEQYF
TGTGCCAGCAGTTTAGGCCTGGACAGGGGGTCCTACGAGCAGTACTTC
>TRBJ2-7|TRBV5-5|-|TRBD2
CASSVIAGAYNEQYF
TGTGCCAGCAGCGTTATAGCGGGAGCTTACAATGAGCAGTACTTC
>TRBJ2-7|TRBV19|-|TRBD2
CASSASGASSYEQYF
TGTGCCAGTTCTGCTAGCGGGGCCAGCTCCTACGAGCAGTACTTC
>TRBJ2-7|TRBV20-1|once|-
CSARGPETHDDYEQYF
TGCAGTGCTAGGGGTCCTGAGACCCACGATGACTACGAGCAGTACTTC
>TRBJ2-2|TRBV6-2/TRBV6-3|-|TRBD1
CASSYWANRGTNTGELFF
TGTGCCAGCAGTTACTGGGCAAACAGGGGAACGAACACCGGGGAGCTGTTTTTT
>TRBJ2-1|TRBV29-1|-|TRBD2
CSVEVHPGLGNEQFF
TGCAGCGTTGAAGTGCACCCCGGACTAGGCAATGAGCAGTTCTTC
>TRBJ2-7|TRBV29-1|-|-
CSVVGQAYEQYF
TGCAGCGTTGTTGGCCAAGCGTACGAGCAGTACTTC
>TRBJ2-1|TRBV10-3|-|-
CAIRTAGLYNEQFF
TGTGCCATCAGGACAGCGGGCCTCTACAATGAGCAGTTCTTC
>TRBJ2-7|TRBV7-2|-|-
CASSFQPGHSYEQYF
TGTGCCAGCAGCTTCCAGCCGGGGCACTCCTACGAGCAGTACTTC
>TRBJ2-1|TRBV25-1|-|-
CASVGRGSYNEQFF
TGTGCCAGCGTGGGACGGGGGAGCTACAATGAGCAGTTCTTC
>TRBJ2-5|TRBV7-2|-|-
CASSAGTQQKTQYF
TGTGCCAGCAGCGCTGGGACACAGCAAAAGACCCAGTACTTC
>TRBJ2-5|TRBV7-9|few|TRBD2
CASSPIAGGKETQYF
TGTGCCAGCAGCCCGATTGCGGGAGGGAAAGAGACCCAGTACTTC
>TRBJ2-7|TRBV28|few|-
CASNIVGDFDEQYF
TGTGCCAGCAACATTGTGGGAGACTTCGACGAGCAGTACTTC
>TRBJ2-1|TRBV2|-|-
CASRTSLSKEEFF
TGTGCCAGCAGAACCTCCCTTTCTAAGGAGGAGTTCTTC
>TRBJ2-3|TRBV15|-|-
CATSTSDSPTDTQYF
TGTGCCACCAGCACCTCGGACAGCCCCACAGATACGCAGTATTTT
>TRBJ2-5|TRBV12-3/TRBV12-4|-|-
CASGPGTTPNIQETQYF
TGTGCCAGCGGGCCGGGGACAACCCCTAACATCCAAGAGACCCAGTACTTC
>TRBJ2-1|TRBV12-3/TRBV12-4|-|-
CASSLCQGSNEQFF
TGTGCCAGCAGTTTATGCCAAGGGTCCAATGAGCAGTTCTTC